These 32 T cell receptor beta chains were all obtained from the same sample, sequenced in a study of PD-L1 blockade in urothelial cancer. Regarding time point: pretreatment peripheral blood. TCRdb keeps only in-frame clones here, not all; method: immunoSEQ multiplex PCR. The data contain 70,000 to 75,000 clones, roughly 88% of them singletons. The sample here was PBMCs, taken around atezolizumab (anti-PD-L1) treatment. Receptors originate from a man aged 65 to 79 with urothelial cancer.

This clone was observed a single time. The V gene is TRBV4-1, the J gene TRBJ2-7; 8 nucleotides agree with TRBD2. V was clipped by 0 bases and J by 6 bases; unmatched bases: 13. CDR3 length equals 17 residues. Germline CDR1 and CDR2: MGHRA and YSYEKL. The CDR3 nucleotides are TGCGCCAGCAGCCAAGATATTACGGGAGGGCCGATGGGCGAGCAGTACTTC. This translates into CASSQDITGGPMGEQYF.

At least ten counts were recorded for this clone. The chain links TRBV27 to TRBJ2-2; the D gene is possibly TRBD2 (6 bases). The CDR3 is 17 amino acids. Between the trimmed V and J ends, which lost 6 bases and 7 bases, there was a span of 24 bases. The germline V gene has CDR1 MNHEY and CDR2 SMNVEV (reference sequence). The DNA for the CDR3 is TGTGCCAGCAGCAAACGGGGACTTTCTTCTGGGAGCGGGGAGCTGTTTTTT. Encoded protein: CASSKRGLSSGSGELFF.

J is TRBJ2-7 and V is TRBV5-1, with TRBD2 as a possible D gene (5 bases). Per germline, CDR1 SGHRS and CDR2 YFSETQ. Trimming removed 0 bases from V and 0 bases from J, with 13 bases in between. The CDR3 has 16 residues. The CDR3 nucleotides are TGCGCCAGCAGCTTGGTGCGGCTAGCCCACTCCTACGAGCAGTACTTC. It translates to CASSLVRLAHSYEQYF.

This chain connects TRBV5-6 to TRBJ1-5, with TRBD1 matching 8 bases. The length of the CDR3 is 16 residues. Unmatched junction bases numbered 10, after V lost 3 bases and J lost 5 bases. Germline V gene sequence: CDR1 SGHDT, CDR2 YYEEEE. CDR3 coding DNA: TGTGCCAGCAGCTCGTCCAGGACAGGGTCCCATCAGCCCCAGCATTTT. It codes for CASSSSRTGSHQPQHF.

The chain recombines TRBV27 with TRBJ1-2; 8 bases are shared with TRBD1. The junction had 7 bases not matched to a gene; V was cut back by 3 bases and J by 4 bases. The CDR3 is 15 amino acids. Germline V lookup: CDR1 MNHEY, CDR2 SMNVEV (reference sequence). The CDR3 DNA sequence: TGTGCCAGCAGTTTGGCAGGGGGCCGAGGCTATGGCTACACCTTC. Translation: CASSLAGGRGYGYTF.

The rearrangement uses TRBV7-9 and TRBJ1-2, with D unclear. Germline V gene sequence: CDR1 SEHNR, CDR2 FQNEAQ (reference sequence). The CDR3 consists of 13 residues. Trimming cost V 1 base and J 8 bases, with 11 bases left between them. The CDR3 here is CASSLVAFEGYTF. The CDR3 region has the DNA TGTGCCAGCAGCTTAGTAGCGTTCGAGGGCTACACCTTC. Drawing the rest from reference TRBV7-9 and TRBJ1-2, the complete variable domain is DTGVSQNPRHKITKRGQNVTFRCDPISEHNRLYWYRQTLGQGPEFLTYFQNEAQLEKSRLLSDRFSAERPKGSFSTLEIQRTEQGDSAMYLCASSLVAFEGYTFGSGTRLTVV.

The chain is built from TRBV5-4 and TRBJ2-2; 8 nucleotides agree with TRBD2. With 1 base clipped from V and 0 bases from J, the junction kept 5 bases outside the gene matches. This CDR3 has 17 amino acids. The V gene's germline CDR1 is SGHNT and CDR2 YYREEE (reference sequence). Here the CDR3 DNA reads TGTGCCAGCAGCTTGTCAATAGCGGGAACGAACACCGGGGAGCTGTTTTTT. This codes for CASSLSIAGTNTGELFF.

This CDR3 is CASSPAGGNIQYF. The CDR3 DNA is TGTGCCAGCAGCCCCGCGGGAGGAAACATTCAGTACTTC. The chain recombines TRBV5-6 with TRBJ2-4, with 8 nucleotides matching TRBD2. The ends lost 4 bases at V and 6 bases at J; junction bases unmatched: 3. Germline values: CDR1 SGHDT, CDR2 YYEEEE. The CDR3 totals 13 residues.

V and J are TRBV5-6 and TRBJ2-7, with TRBD1 matching over 7 bases. Germline CDR1 is SGHDT and CDR2 is YYEEEE. The J segment lost 7 bases and the V segment lost 5 bases, leaving 9 bases of the junction unmatched. The CDR3 covers 13 residues. CDR3 in amino acids: CASRARQGGEQYF. The CDR3 DNA is TGTGCCAGCAGGGCTAGACAGGGTGGGGAGCAGTACTTC.

The chain recombines TRBV10-3 with TRBJ2-7; 8 bases are shared with TRBD2. The CDR3 runs 11 residues. Germline CDR1 ENHRY, CDR2 SYGVKD. V shed 4 bases, J shed 9 bases, and the junction held 2 bases outside the gene matches. The CDR3 protein is CAISGGTRQYF. CDR3 sequence (DNA): TGTGCCATCAGTGGGGGGACTAGGCAGTACTTC.

The gene calls are TRBV28 and TRBJ2-5, with D uncertain. Germline CDR1 MDHEN, CDR2 SYDVKM. The CDR3 extends over 14 amino acids. Trimming stripped 7 bases from V and 9 bases from J, with 21 bases between. The CDR3 bases are TGTGCCAGCACCCTCGACAACCTAAAAGACCCCCAGTACTTC. Protein product: CASTLDNLKDPQYF.

CDR3 protein: CASSFGLQGYYEQYF. CDR3 DNA sequence: TGCGCCAGCAGCTTCGGTTTACAGGGCTATTACGAGCAGTACTTC. The chain joins TRBV5-1 to TRBJ2-7, with D possibly TRBD1 on 6 matching bases. V lost 2 bases and J 4 bases, leaving 16 bases between the germline ends. The germline gives CDR1 SGHRS, CDR2 YFSETQ. This CDR3 has 15 residues. Together with reference TRBV5-1 and TRBJ2-7, the CDR3 gives the full variable domain: KAGVTQTPRYLIKTRGQQVTLSCSPISGHRSVSWYQQTPGQGLQFLFEYFSETQRNKGNFPGRFSGRQFSNSRSEMNVSTLELGDSALYLCASSFGLQGYYEQYFGPGTRLTVT.

The chain links TRBV5-1 to TRBJ2-7; a weak D match, TRBD2 (6 bases). Per the germline V gene, CDR1 is SGHRS and CDR2 is YFSETQ. The CDR3 sequence is 14 residues long. V was pared by 0 bases and J by 0 bases, with 7 bases between. CDR3 in DNA: TGCGCCAGCAGCTTGGGCGGGAACTCCTACGAGCAGTACTTC. Translation: CASSLGGNSYEQYF. Looking up the rest from reference TRBV5-1 and TRBJ2-7 gives the full variable domain: KAGVTQTPRYLIKTRGQQVTLSCSPISGHRSVSWYQQTPGQGLQFLFEYFSETQRNKGNFPGRFSGRQFSNSRSEMNVSTLELGDSALYLCASSLGGNSYEQYFGPGTRLTVT.

V is TRBV5-1 and J is TRBJ2-7, with TRBD2 identical over 12 bases. The CDR3 has 15 amino acids. In germline, CDR1 is SGHRS, CDR2 YFSETQ. Trimming cost V 4 bases and J 2 bases; bases outside gene matches: 4. CDR3 bases: TGCGCCAGCAGCGCCCGACTAGCGGGAGCCTACGAGCAGTACTTC. Translating it yields CASSARLAGAYEQYF.

The chain joins TRBV11-1 to TRBJ2-7; D perhaps matches TRBD2 (6 bases). Germline V lookup: CDR1 SGHAT, CDR2 FQDESV (reference sequence). Trimming removed 5 bases from V and 1 base from J, with 12 bases in between. This CDR3 has 14 residues. For the CDR3, the DNA is TGTGCCAGCAGCCCCCGGGACTTTTCCTACGAGCAGTACTTC. It codes for CASSPRDFSYEQYF.

The genes are TRBV5-1 and TRBJ2-3; 15 bases match TRBD2. The CDR3 covers 19 residues. J gave up 2 bases and V 4 bases, and 11 bases lay outside the gene matches. From germline, CDR1 is SGHRS and CDR2 YFSETQ. The CDR3 region is CASSPLGLAGGGITDTQYF. CDR3 DNA sequence: TGCGCCAGCAGCCCATTGGGACTAGCGGGAGGCGGGATCACAGATACGCAGTATTTT.

The rearrangement uses TRBV7-9 and TRBJ1-1; D is possibly TRBD1 (5 bases). Germline values: CDR1 SEHNR, CDR2 FQNEAQ (reference sequence). V lost 0 bases and J lost 4, with 12 bases in between. The CDR3 loop spans 15 amino acids. CDR3 DNA: TGTGCCAGCAGCTTAGCGCTGACAGATGTCACTGAAGCTTTCTTT. It translates to CASSLALTDVTEAFF. The full variable domain, with the rest looked up from reference TRBV7-9 and TRBJ1-1, is DTGVSQNPRHKITKRGQNVTFRCDPISEHNRLYWYRQTLGQGPEFLTYFQNEAQLEKSRLLSDRFSAERPKGSFSTLEIQRTEQGDSAMYLCASSLALTDVTEAFFGQGTRLTVV.

The rearrangement joins TRBV29-1 to TRBJ2-1; TRBD2 is a possible D gene (6 bases). This CDR3 has 12 residues. Deletions cut 4 bases from V and 7 bases from J, with 11 bases between. The V gene's germline CDR1 is SQVTM and CDR2 ANQGSEA. The CDR3 loop is CSVGGVGNEQFF. DNA of the CDR3: TGCAGCGTTGGCGGGGTGGGGAATGAGCAGTTCTTC.

CDR3: CASSPGGGMAGELFF. In nucleotides, the CDR3 is TGTGCCAGCAGCCCAGGGGGCGGGATGGCCGGGGAGCTGTTTTTT. This chain connects TRBV28 to TRBJ2-2, with 8 bases lining up with TRBD1. With 6 bases clipped from V and 6 bases from J, the junction kept 9 bases outside the gene matches. Looked up from germline, CDR1 is MDHEN and CDR2 is SYDVKM. There are 15 residues in the CDR3. Supplemented by reference TRBV28 and TRBJ2-2, the full variable domain reads DVKVTQSSRYLVKRTGEKVFLECVQDMDHENMFWYRQDPGLGLRLIYFSYDVKMKEKGDIPEGYSVSREKKERFSLILESASTNQTSMYLCASSPGGGMAGELFFGEGSRLTVL.

The CDR3 region is CASSLGTDRAQPQHF. The CDR3 DNA sequence: TGTGCCAGCAGCTTGGGAACGGACAGGGCGCAGCCCCAGCATTTT. The V gene is TRBV5-4, the J gene TRBJ1-5; 8 positions match TRBD1. With 0 bases clipped from V and 7 bases from J, the junction kept 6 bases outside the gene matches. Germline CDR1 is SGHNT and CDR2 is YYREEE (reference sequence). The CDR3 extends over 15 amino acids.

The J gene is TRBJ1-4, the V gene TRBV15; TRBD1 aligns across 11 bases. J lost 0 bases, V lost 0 bases, and 12 bases had no gene match. CDR3 length: 21 amino acids. Per the germline V gene, CDR1 is LNHNV and CDR2 is YYDKDF (reference sequence). CDR3 sequence: CATSRDIPGQGDGATNEKLFF. The DNA for the CDR3 is TGTGCCACCAGCAGAGATATCCCGGGACAGGGGGATGGGGCAACTAATGAAAAACTGTTTTTT.

This chain joins TRBV6-1 and TRBJ1-5, with 8 bases identical to TRBD1. Germline V CDR1 and CDR2: MNHNS, SASEGT. The CDR3 extends over 16 amino acids. Trimming at V came to 3 bases and at J to 2 bases, leaving 6 bases not matched to a gene. In DNA form, the CDR3 reads TGTGCCAGCAGTGAGACGACAGGGGTAGGCAATCAGCCCCAGCATTTT. Its protein product is CASSETTGVGNQPQHF.

The chain uses TRBV28 and TRBJ2-7; D is possibly TRBD1 (5 bases). The CDR3 totals 15 residues. The germline V gene has CDR1 MDHEN and CDR2 SYDVKM. V lost 2 bases, J lost 1 base, and 12 bases lay in between. In DNA form, the CDR3 reads TGTGCCAGCAGTTTAAGCGTCACAGGATCCTACGAGCAGTACTTC. It translates to CASSLSVTGSYEQYF.

This clone has just a few counts. The chain combines TRBV28 with TRBJ2-7; D is unclear. CDR1 and CDR2 from the germline V gene are MDHEN and SYDVKM. This CDR3 comprises 14 residues. Trimming took 6 bases from V and 5 from J, leaving 17 bases between them. The CDR3 coding sequence is TGTGCCAGCAGCACTTCATCTAGGCGGAACGAGCAGTACTTC. This codes for CASSTSSRRNEQYF.

The CDR3 DNA reads TGTGCCAGCAGTTACTCAGGGGAAACGGTTTATGAAAAACTGTTTTTT. Protein product: CASSYSGETVYEKLFF. The gene calls are TRBV6-6 and TRBJ1-4; possibly TRBD1 for D (5 bases). V gave up 0 bases and J gave up 6 bases, with 14 bases separating them. Germline CDR1 is MNHNY and CDR2 is SVGAGI (reference sequence). The CDR3 covers 16 residues.

This sequence joins TRBV2 and TRBJ1-5; D is ambiguous. Trimming stripped 6 bases from V and 4 bases from J, with 13 bases between. This CDR3 is 14 amino acids long. From germline, CDR1 is SNHLY and CDR2 FYNNEI. CDR3 in DNA: TGTGCCAGCAGCCGAAGGACTCCGAATCAGCCCCAGCATTTT. Amino acids: CASSRRTPNQPQHF.

The chain joins TRBV6-1 to TRBJ2-5; tentatively, D is TRBD2 (5 bases). Germline V CDR1 and CDR2: MNHNS, SASEGT. CDR3 length equals 17 residues. Trimming pared 2 bases from V and 4 bases from J, leaving 20 bases between. The CDR3 sequence is CASSESGSAGFIETQYF. The DNA for the CDR3 is TGTGCCAGCAGTGAATCCGGCTCGGCGGGCTTTATAGAGACCCAGTACTTC.

The chain employs TRBV7-6 and TRBJ2-7, with D possibly being TRBD1 (5 bases). Germline V CDR1 and CDR2: SGHVS, FNYEAQ. The CDR3 runs to 14 residues. Trimming removed 1 base at V and 2 bases at J, with 9 bases between. The CDR3 protein is CASSLDRNPYEQYF. In nucleotides, the CDR3 is TGTGCCAGCAGCTTAGACAGGAACCCCTACGAGCAGTACTTC.

CDR3: CASSQEGSGRETQYF. CDR3 DNA: TGTGCCAGCAGCCAAGAGGGTAGCGGGAGAGAGACCCAGTACTTC. The chain uses TRBV4-2 and TRBJ2-5; TRBD2 aligns across 9 bases. The CDR3 is 15 residues long. Trimming took 0 bases from V and 4 from J; bases not matched to a gene: 3. The germline V gene encodes CDR1 LGHNA and CDR2 YNFKEQ.

The J gene is TRBJ2-3, the V gene TRBV10-3, with 8 bases fitting TRBD1. The germline V gene encodes CDR1 ENHRY and CDR2 SYGVKD. The J segment lost 2 bases and the V segment lost 6 bases, leaving 7 bases of the junction unmatched. The CDR3 is made up of 15 amino acids. The CDR3 sequence is CAISRGQGPTDTQYF. In nucleotides, the CDR3 is TGTGCCATCAGCCGCGGACAGGGACCCACAGATACGCAGTATTTT.

The V call is TRBV6-1, the J call TRBJ2-7, with TRBD1 matching over 8 bases. V was pared by 10 bases and J by 5 bases, with 16 bases of the junction left unmatched. This CDR3 has 15 residues. Germline V lookup: CDR1 MNHNS, CDR2 SASEGT. In DNA, the CDR3 is TGTGCCACGTACTCAAGGACAGGGAGTTGGGACGAGCAGTACTTC. Its translation: CATYSRTGSWDEQYF.

This chain links TRBV5-1 with TRBJ2-7, with 15 bases fitting TRBD2. The germline CDR1 and CDR2 sequences are SGHRS and YFSETQ. The CDR3 is 16 residues long. Trimming removed 4 bases from V and 7 bases from J; junction bases left unmatched: 9. CDR3 DNA: TGCGCCAGCAGCCCAGGGACTAGCGGGAGGATGGGAGAGCAGTACTTC. Protein sequence: CASSPGTSGRMGEQYF.